Listed below are T cell receptor beta chains from one sample, sequenced in a study of cytomegalovirus exposure and HLA in healthy donors. TCRdb's copy holds only in-frame clones and misses some; the assay was immunoSEQ multiplex PCR. The sample gives roughly 100,000 clones, about 75% of which show up once; roughly 3% is in the top ten. The sequencing sample was made of PBMCs. Every receptor here comes from a male donor in good health and CMV-seropositive. Both conserved end residues are part of each CDR3. The order of the fields is D gene, clone size, V gene, J gene, CDR3 DNA, CDR3 protein. D genes are given only for firm matches. Clone sizes are given selectively: once, few, many, or a class where the clone is expanded.

d_gene: NA
abundance: NA
v_gene: TRBV4-3
j_gene: TRBJ2-2
CDR3nt: TGCGCCAGCAGCCACGAGACCCAGCAGGACACCGGGGAGCTGTTTTTT
CDR3aa: CASSHETQQDTGELFF

d_gene: NA
abundance: NA
v_gene: TRBV28
j_gene: TRBJ1-1
CDR3nt: TGTGCCAGCAGTTTAGTTGACAGGAGCACTGAAGCTTTCTTT
CDR3aa: CASSLVDRSTEAFF

d_gene: TRBD2
abundance: NA
v_gene: TRBV7-9
j_gene: TRBJ2-3
CDR3nt: TGTGCCAGCAGCCCATTAGCGGGACTTAGCACAGATACGCAGTATTTT
CDR3aa: CASSPLAGLSTDTQYF

d_gene: TRBD2
abundance: NA
v_gene: TRBV5-5
j_gene: TRBJ2-3
CDR3nt: TGTGCCAGCAGCTTGGGGCTAGCGGGAGAATTTAGCACAGATACGCAGTATTTT
CDR3aa: CASSLGLAGEFSTDTQYF

d_gene: TRBD2
abundance: NA
v_gene: TRBV28
j_gene: TRBJ2-7
CDR3nt: TGTGCCAGCAGTGCCTCCCCCGGGACTAGCGGGAGTAAAAACTCCTACGAGCAGTACTTC
CDR3aa: CASSASPGTSGSKNSYEQYF

d_gene: NA
abundance: NA
v_gene: TRBV7-2
j_gene: TRBJ2-1
CDR3nt: TGTGCCAGCAGCTTAGTTAGCGCGGACAGACAGTTCTTC
CDR3aa: CASSLVSADRQFF

d_gene: NA
abundance: NA
v_gene: TRBV7-9
j_gene: TRBJ1-2
CDR3nt: TGTGCCAGCAGCCCTAGTCCCGGACAGAGAAACTATGGCTACACCTTC
CDR3aa: CASSPSPGQRNYGYTF

d_gene: TRBD2
abundance: NA
v_gene: TRBV30
j_gene: TRBJ2-3
CDR3nt: TGTGCTTTAGCGGGAGGGCCGACCACAGATACGCAGTATTTT
CDR3aa: CALAGGPTTDTQYF

d_gene: NA
abundance: NA
v_gene: TRBV7-6
j_gene: TRBJ2-1
CDR3nt: TGTGCCAGCAGCTTGGGGGACTTCTCCTACAATGAGCAGTTCTTC
CDR3aa: CASSLGDFSYNEQFF

d_gene: TRBD1
abundance: NA
v_gene: TRBV6-5
j_gene: TRBJ1-2
CDR3nt: TGTGCCAGCAGTTCACAGGGGAATAATGGCTACACCTTC
CDR3aa: CASSSQGNNGYTF

d_gene: TRBD2
abundance: NA
v_gene: TRBV7-3
j_gene: TRBJ2-5
CDR3nt: TGTGCCAGCAGCCCGGGGGGGGGTGAGGAAGAGACCCAGTACTTC
CDR3aa: CASSPGGGEEETQYF

d_gene: TRBD1
abundance: NA
v_gene: TRBV18
j_gene: TRBJ1-4
CDR3nt: TGTGCCAGCTCACCCTCGGGACAGGGTACTGAAAAACTGTTTTTT
CDR3aa: CASSPSGQGTEKLFF

d_gene: NA
abundance: NA
v_gene: TRBV9
j_gene: TRBJ2-2
CDR3nt: TGTGCCAGCAGCGTAGCTGGGGCCACCGGGGAGCTGTTTTTT
CDR3aa: CASSVAGATGELFF

d_gene: NA
abundance: NA
v_gene: TRBV7-9
j_gene: TRBJ1-1
CDR3nt: TGTGCCAGCAGCTTATTCGGTAACACTGAAGCTTTCTTT
CDR3aa: CASSLFGNTEAFF

d_gene: TRBD1
abundance: NA
v_gene: TRBV6-5
j_gene: TRBJ2-7
CDR3nt: TGTGCCAGCAGTTATGGACAGGGCCACGAGCAGTACTTC
CDR3aa: CASSYGQGHEQYF

d_gene: NA
abundance: NA
v_gene: TRBV25-1
j_gene: TRBJ2-6
CDR3nt: TGTGCCAGCAGTGATTCGGCAGGCCGCTCTGGGGCCAACGTCCTGACTTTC
CDR3aa: CASSDSAGRSGANVLTF

d_gene: NA
abundance: few
v_gene: TRBV5-6
j_gene: TRBJ1-5
CDR3nt: TGTGCCAGCAGCTTAGCGGGGGGTAGCAATCAGCCCCAGCATTTT
CDR3aa: CASSLAGGSNQPQHF

d_gene: TRBD2
abundance: NA
v_gene: TRBV30
j_gene: TRBJ2-3
CDR3nt: TGTGCCTGCAACGGGCTAGCGGGGCATACGCAGTATTTT
CDR3aa: CACNGLAGHTQYF

d_gene: TRBD1
abundance: NA
v_gene: TRBV28
j_gene: TRBJ2-2
CDR3nt: TGTGCCAGCGACAGGGTCAACACCGGGGAGCTGTTTTTT
CDR3aa: CASDRVNTGELFF

d_gene: TRBD2
abundance: NA
v_gene: TRBV11-2
j_gene: TRBJ2-1
CDR3nt: TGTGCCAGCAGCGTCGGGGGGAATGAGCAGTTCTTC
CDR3aa: CASSVGGNEQFF

d_gene: TRBD1
abundance: NA
v_gene: TRBV19
j_gene: TRBJ2-5
CDR3nt: TGTGCCAGTAGTACCGGGACAGGGCTTCAAGAGACCCAGTACTTC
CDR3aa: CASSTGTGLQETQYF

d_gene: TRBD2
abundance: few
v_gene: TRBV14
j_gene: TRBJ2-1
CDR3nt: TGTGCCAGCAGCCCGACGACTAGCGACTCCTACAATGAGCAGTTCTTC
CDR3aa: CASSPTTSDSYNEQFF

d_gene: TRBD2
abundance: NA
v_gene: TRBV7-2
j_gene: TRBJ2-1
CDR3nt: TGTGCCAGCAGATGGGGACTAGAACTTGCAAATGAGCAGTTCTTC
CDR3aa: CASRWGLELANEQFF

d_gene: TRBD2
abundance: NA
v_gene: TRBV30
j_gene: TRBJ2-3
CDR3nt: TGTGCCCAAACGGGAGGGAGGACAGATACGCAGTATTTT
CDR3aa: CAQTGGRTDTQYF

d_gene: TRBD2
abundance: NA
v_gene: TRBV4-3
j_gene: TRBJ2-1
CDR3nt: TGCGCCAGCAGCCAACGGACTAGCGGGAAAGAGCGGAATGAGCAGTTCTTC
CDR3aa: CASSQRTSGKERNEQFF